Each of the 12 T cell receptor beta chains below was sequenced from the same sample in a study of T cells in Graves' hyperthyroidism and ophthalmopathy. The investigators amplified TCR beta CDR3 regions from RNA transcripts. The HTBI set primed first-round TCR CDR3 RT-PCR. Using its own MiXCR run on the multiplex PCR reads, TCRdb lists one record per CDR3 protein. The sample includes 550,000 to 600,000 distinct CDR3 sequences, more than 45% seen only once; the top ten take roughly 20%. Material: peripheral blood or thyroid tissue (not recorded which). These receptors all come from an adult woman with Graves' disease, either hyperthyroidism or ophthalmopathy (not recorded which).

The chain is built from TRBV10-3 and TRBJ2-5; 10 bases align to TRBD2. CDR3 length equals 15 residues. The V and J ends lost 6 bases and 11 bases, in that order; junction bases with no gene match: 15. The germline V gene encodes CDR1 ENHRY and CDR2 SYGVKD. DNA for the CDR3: TGTGCCATCAGCTCAAGGACTAGCGGATCAGATACGCAGTACTTC. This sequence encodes CAISSRTSGSDTQYF.

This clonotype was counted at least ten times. In nucleotides, the CDR3 is TGTGCCAGTAGTAGTTCGGACACCGGGGAGCTGTTTTTT. Translation: CASSSSDTGELFF. This chain joins TRBV19 and TRBJ2-2; D ambiguous. Germline V gives CDR1 LNHDA, CDR2 SQIVND (reference sequence). CDR3 length: 13 amino acids. Trimming took 4 bases from V and 3 from J, leaving 6 bases between them. The whole variable domain, filled in from reference TRBV19 and TRBJ2-2, reads DGGITQSPKYLFRKEGQNVTLSCEQNLNHDAMYWYRQDPGQGLRLIYYSQIVNDFQKGDIAEGYSVSREKKESFPLTVTSAQKNPTAFYLCASSSSDTGELFFGEGSRLTVL.

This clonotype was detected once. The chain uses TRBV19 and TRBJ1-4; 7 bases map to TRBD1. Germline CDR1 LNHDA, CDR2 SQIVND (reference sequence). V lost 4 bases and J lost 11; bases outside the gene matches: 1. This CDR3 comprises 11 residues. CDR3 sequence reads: CASSTQGKLFF. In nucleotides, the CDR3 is TGTGCCAGTAGTACACAGGGGAAACTGTTTTTT.

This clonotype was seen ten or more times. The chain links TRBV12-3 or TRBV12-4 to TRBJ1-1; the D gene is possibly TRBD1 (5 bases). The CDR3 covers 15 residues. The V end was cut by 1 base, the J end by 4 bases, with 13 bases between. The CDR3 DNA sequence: TGTGCCAGCAGTTTAGGGGCCGCCGGGGGCACTGAAGCTTTCTTT. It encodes CASSLGAAGGTEAFF.

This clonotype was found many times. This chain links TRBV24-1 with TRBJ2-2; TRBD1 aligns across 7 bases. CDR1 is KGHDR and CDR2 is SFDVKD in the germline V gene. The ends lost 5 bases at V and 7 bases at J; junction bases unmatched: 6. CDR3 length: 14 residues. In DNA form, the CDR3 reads TGTGCCACCAGTGGACAGGGATCTATCGGGGAGCTGTTTTTT. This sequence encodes CATSGQGSIGELFF.

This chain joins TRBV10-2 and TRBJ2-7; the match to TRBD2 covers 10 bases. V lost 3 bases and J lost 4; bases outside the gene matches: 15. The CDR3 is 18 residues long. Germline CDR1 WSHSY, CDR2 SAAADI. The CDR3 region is CASSDILAGPCVRYEQYF. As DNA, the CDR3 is TGCGCCAGCAGTGACATACTAGCGGGACCATGTGTGAGGTACGAGCAGTACTTC.

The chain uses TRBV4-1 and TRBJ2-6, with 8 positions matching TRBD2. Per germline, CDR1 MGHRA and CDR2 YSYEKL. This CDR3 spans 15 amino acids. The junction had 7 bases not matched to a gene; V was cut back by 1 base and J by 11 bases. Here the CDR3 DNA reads TGCGCCAGCAGCCAAGGTGGCGGGAGGTCCTACGTCCTGACTTTC. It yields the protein CASSQGGGRSYVLTF.

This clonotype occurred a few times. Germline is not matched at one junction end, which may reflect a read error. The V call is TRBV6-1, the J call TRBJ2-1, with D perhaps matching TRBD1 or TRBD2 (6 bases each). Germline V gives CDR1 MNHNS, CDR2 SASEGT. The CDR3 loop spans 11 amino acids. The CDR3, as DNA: TGTGCCAGCAGTGACTGGGGGGCTAGCCTCTTC. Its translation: CASSDWGASLF.

Here the CDR3 reads CATSAPSIYEQYF. The CDR3 DNA sequence: TGTGCCACCAGTGCCCCTTCCATCTACGAGCAGTACTTC. This chain links TRBV7-9 with TRBJ2-7; D is unresolved. V lost 10 bases and J 3 bases, leaving 16 bases between the germline ends. Germline V gene data show CDR1 as SEHNR and CDR2 as FQNEAQ (reference sequence). CDR3 length: 13 residues.

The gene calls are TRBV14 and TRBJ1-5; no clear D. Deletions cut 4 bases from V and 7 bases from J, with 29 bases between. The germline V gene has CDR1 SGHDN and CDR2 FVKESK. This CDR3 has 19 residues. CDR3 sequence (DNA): TGTGCCAGCAGCCGTACCCCTGGTGGGTCGTGGGGAACGCGGCAGCCCCAGCATTTT. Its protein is CASSRTPGGSWGTRQPQHF.

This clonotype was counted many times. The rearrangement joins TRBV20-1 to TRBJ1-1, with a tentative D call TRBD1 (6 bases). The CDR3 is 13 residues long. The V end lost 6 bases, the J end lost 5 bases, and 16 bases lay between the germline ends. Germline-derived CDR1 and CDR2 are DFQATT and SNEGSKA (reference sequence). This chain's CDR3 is CSANIRGWTEAFF. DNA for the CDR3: TGCAGTGCAAATATAAGGGGGTGGACTGAAGCTTTCTTT.

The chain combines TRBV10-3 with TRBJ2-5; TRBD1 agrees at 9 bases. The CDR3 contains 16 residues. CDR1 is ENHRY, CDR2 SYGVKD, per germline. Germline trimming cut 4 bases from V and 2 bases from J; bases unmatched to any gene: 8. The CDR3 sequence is CAISGEQGAEQETQYF. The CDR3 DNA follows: TGTGCCATCAGTGGAGAACAGGGGGCAGAGCAAGAGACCCAGTACTTC.